Each of the 23 T cell receptor beta chains below was sequenced from the same sample in a study of shared clonotypes between healthy human individuals. The repertoire was sequenced with immunoSEQ multiplex PCR; TCRdb's copy has only in-frame clones and lacks some. The sample records approximately 470,000 clones, around 73% being singletons. The sequenced sample was PBMCs. Every receptor here comes from a woman aged 40 to 50 in good health. Some clones in this sample may be carry-over from other donors' samples.

As concerns this clone: Other DNA sequences in the sample encode the same CDR3. The V and J genes are TRBV9 and TRBJ2-7; the match to TRBD2 covers 11 bases. The CDR3 extends over 15 amino acids. Germline values: CDR1 SGDLS, CDR2 YYNGEE. V dropped 0 bases and J dropped 4; count of bases not matched to a gene: 3. The CDR3, as DNA: TGTGCCAGCAGCGTAGGTAGCGGGAGGGGTTACGAGCAGTACTTC. This sequence encodes CASSVGSGRGYEQYF.

This clone showed up just a few times. V gene TRBV2 combines with J gene TRBJ1-5; D unresolved. This CDR3 contains 15 residues. V gave up 1 base and J gave up 0 bases, with 7 bases separating them. Germline lookup yields CDR1 SNHLY and CDR2 FYNNEI. The CDR3 nucleotides are TGTGCCAGCAGTGAAGGGGCGGTTAGCAATCAGCCCCAGCATTTT. Translation: CASSEGAVSNQPQHF.

J is TRBJ2-1 and V is TRBV5-6; 11 bases fit TRBD2. This CDR3 spans 18 amino acids. Germline CDR1 and CDR2: SGHDT and YYEEEE. Trimming removed 4 bases from V and 3 bases from J; junction bases left unmatched: 12. The CDR3 coding sequence is TGTGCCAGCAGCGCGCCAGGGACTAGCGGAAGCGACTACAATGAGCAGTTCTTC. Translated, it gives CASSAPGTSGSDYNEQFF.

The rearrangement links TRBV19 to TRBJ1-1; D gene ambiguous. V lost 5 bases, J lost 7 bases, and 14 bases lay in between. CDR3 length equals 13 residues. Germline V gene sequence: CDR1 LNHDA, CDR2 SQIVND (reference sequence). CDR3 loop: CASSERNQYEAFF. DNA of the CDR3: TGTGCCAGTAGTGAACGCAATCAGTATGAAGCTTTCTTT.

This chain uses TRBV18 with TRBJ2-1, with a tentative D call TRBD2 (6 bases). V shed 0 bases and J shed 9 bases, with 15 bases lying between them. This CDR3 spans 15 amino acids. Per germline, CDR1 KGHSH and CDR2 LQKENI. CDR3 DNA: TGTGCCAGCTCACCACCAACCTCTAGCGCCGTTGAGCAGTTCTTC. It encodes CASSPPTSSAVEQFF.

This chain joins TRBV6-4 and TRBJ2-3; unclear D gene. V shed 9 bases and J shed 0 bases, with 16 bases lying between them. Germline CDR1 is MRHNA and CDR2 is SNTAGT. This CDR3 comprises 15 residues. CDR3 bases: TGTGCCAGTGGGCGTACAGAAGCAAGCACAGATACGCAGTATTTT. Its protein product is CASGRTEASTDTQYF.

This clone was seen repeatedly, ten times or more. The V gene is TRBV11-3, the J gene TRBJ2-7; D is possibly TRBD1 or TRBD2 (5 bases each). CDR1 and CDR2 from the germline V gene are SGHNT and YENEEA. Trimming left V 9 bases short and J 3 bases short, with 15 bases between. This CDR3 contains 13 residues. The CDR3 protein is CARIQGVNYEQYF. The CDR3 region has the DNA TGTGCCAGGATCCAGGGAGTGAACTACGAGCAGTACTTC.

The chain joins TRBV7-6 to TRBJ2-7; TRBD2 matches at 7 bases. The germline V gene encodes CDR1 SGHVS and CDR2 FNYEAQ. V was pared by 2 bases and J by 6 bases, with 4 bases of the junction left unmatched. The length of the CDR3 is 13 residues. The CDR3 loop reads CASSLTTSAEQYF. DNA of the CDR3: TGTGCCAGCAGCTTAACAACTAGCGCCGAGCAGTACTTC.

V is TRBV27 and J is TRBJ2-1; 9 nucleotides agree with TRBD2. With 2 bases clipped from V and 9 bases from J, the junction kept 11 bases outside the gene matches. The CDR3 contains 16 residues. Germline assignment: CDR1 MNHEY and CDR2 SMNVEV (reference sequence). CDR3 protein: CASSLLLAGWEGEQFF. The DNA of the CDR3 is TGTGCCAGCAGTTTACTGCTAGCGGGATGGGAGGGTGAGCAGTTCTTC.

This clone showed up just a few times. The J gene is TRBJ1-3, the V gene TRBV7-6; no clear D gene. Trimming removed 1 base from V and 2 bases from J, with 12 bases in between. In germline, CDR1 is SGHVS, CDR2 FNYEAQ. The CDR3 has 16 amino acids. The CDR3 protein is CASSLEVQPTGNTIYF. The DNA for the CDR3 is TGTGCCAGCAGCTTAGAGGTGCAGCCTACTGGAAACACCATATATTTT.

The chain joins TRBV27 to TRBJ2-7; TRBD1 matches 10 bases. The CDR3 length is 15 residues. The germline V gene encodes CDR1 MNHEY and CDR2 SMNVEV (reference sequence). The J segment lost 4 bases and the V segment lost 2 bases, leaving 5 bases of the junction unmatched. This CDR3 is CASSLRDRGSYEQYF. DNA for the CDR3: TGTGCCAGCAGTTTACGGGACAGGGGATCGTACGAGCAGTACTTC.

This chain links TRBV19 with TRBJ1-2, with D possibly being TRBD1 (6 bases). The V end was cut by 6 bases, the J end by 8 bases, with 22 bases between. Germline values: CDR1 LNHDA, CDR2 SQIVND (reference sequence). This CDR3 contains 15 residues. The CDR3 loop is CASSVTGSGGRGYTF. The CDR3 DNA reads as TGTGCCAGTAGCGTTACAGGGTCGGGAGGGCGAGGCTACACCTTC. The full variable domain, with the rest looked up from reference TRBV19 and TRBJ1-2, is DGGITQSPKYLFRKEGQNVTLSCEQNLNHDAMYWYRQDPGQGLRLIYYSQIVNDFQKGDIAEGYSVSREKKESFPLTVTSAQKNPTAFYLCASSVTGSGGRGYTFGSGTRLTVV.

The chain links TRBV5-1 to TRBJ2-1; 8 positions match TRBD2. The CDR3 consists of 15 residues. In germline, CDR1 is SGHRS, CDR2 YFSETQ. V trimming: 1 base; J trimming: 6 bases; junction bases outside the gene matches: 6. The DNA of the CDR3 is TGCGCCAGCAGCTTGTTAAGCGGGAGCATCAATGAGCAGTTCTTC. Translating it yields CASSLLSGSINEQFF.

This clone was seen a handful of times. The chain joins TRBV6-5 to TRBJ1-5; D possibly corresponds to TRBD1 (6 bases). Germline CDR1 is MNHEY and CDR2 is SVGAGI. Trimming removed 10 bases from V and 3 bases from J, with 13 bases in between. This CDR3 has 13 residues. The chain's CDR3 is CAISRDNNQPQHF. The DNA of the CDR3 is TGTGCCATCAGCCGGGACAACAATCAGCCCCAGCATTTT.

A note on this clone: One base away lies a much larger clone, so this may be a sequencing read error. This chain links TRBV2 with TRBJ2-3; D is possibly TRBD2 (5 bases). V was shortened by 4 bases and J by 4 bases, with 12 bases between the two germline ends. CDR3 length equals 14 residues. CDR1 and CDR2 from the germline V gene are SNHLY and FYNNEI. The CDR3 DNA sequence: TGTGCCAGCAGTGGTGAGGGCCTCTCAGATACGCAGTATTTT. Translating it yields CASSGEGLSDTQYF. Based on the CDR3 plus reference TRBV2 and TRBJ2-3, the full variable domain is EPEVTQTPSHQVTQMGQEVILRCVPISNHLYFYWYRQILGQKVEFLVSFYNNEISEKSEIFDDQFSVERPDGSNFTLKIRSTKLEDSAMYFCASSGEGLSDTQYFGPGTRLTVL.

The V call is TRBV11-2, the J call TRBJ2-7, with 7 bases lining up with TRBD2. Germline CDR1 and CDR2: SGHAT and FQNNGV. J lost 5 bases, V lost 1 base, and 8 bases had no gene match. The CDR3 spans 15 residues. CDR3 sequence (DNA): TGTGCCAGCAGCTTAGGAGGGAGGGCCGTCAACGAGCAGTACTTC. Protein sequence: CASSLGGRAVNEQYF.

In its sample, this clone was seen many times. CDR3 sequence (DNA): TGTGCCAGCAGCTTCGACAGAATCAACACCGGGGAGCTGTTTTTT. As protein: CASSFDRINTGELFF. This sequence joins TRBV5-6 and TRBJ2-2; D might be TRBD1 (5 bases). Trimming took off 2 bases at V and 2 bases at J, with 10 bases between the two ends. CDR1 is SGHDT, CDR2 YYEEEE, per germline. The CDR3 is 15 amino acids.

The chain recombines TRBV29-1 with TRBJ1-1; tentative D call: TRBD1 (6 bases). Trimming pared 2 bases from V and 11 bases from J, leaving 18 bases between. Germline V gives CDR1 SQVTM, CDR2 ANQGSEA. There are 13 residues in the CDR3. As DNA, the CDR3 is TGCAGCGTTGAAAGGCAGGGGACCCGGGGGGCTTTCTTT. This sequence encodes CSVERQGTRGAFF.

With respect to this clone: This could be a read error, since a much larger clone is one nucleotide away. Other DNA variants within this sample encode the same CDR3. The V call is TRBV28, the J call TRBJ2-2; D not certain. With 4 bases removed from V and 0 bases from J, the gap between germline ends came to 15 bases. The CDR3 runs 17 residues. Germline V gives CDR1 MDHEN, CDR2 SYDVKM. CDR3 region: CASSWSPAGANTGELFF. The CDR3 nucleotides read TGTGCCAGCAGTTGGTCACCGGCAGGAGCGAACACCGGGGAGCTGTTTTTT.

Worth noting for this clone: A far larger clone is only one base removed, so a read error is likely. The rearrangement uses TRBV6-4 and TRBJ2-2; TRBD2 aligns across 7 bases. Germline CDR1 reads MRHNA; CDR2 reads SNTAGT. There are 16 residues in the CDR3. This chain's CDR3 is CASNQEAGAGTGELSF. The CDR3 DNA sequence: TGTGCCAGCAACCAAGAGGCGGGAGCGGGCACCGGGGAGCTGTCTTTT.

The chain combines TRBV7-9 with TRBJ2-1; 12 bases fit TRBD2. This CDR3 is built from 15 residues. CDR1 and CDR2 (germline): SEHNR, FQNEAQ (reference sequence). The ends lost 3 bases at V and 7 bases at J; junction bases unmatched: 4. CDR3 in DNA: TGTGCCAGCAGCTTCGAACTAGCGGGAGGTAATGAGCAGTTCTTC. Translation: CASSFELAGGNEQFF.

V gene TRBV18 combines with J gene TRBJ2-2; D is unclear. Germline V gene lookup returns CDR1 KGHSH and CDR2 LQKENI. There are 13 residues in the CDR3. The V gene lost 0 bases and the J gene lost 5 bases, with 4 bases spanning the gap. The DNA of the CDR3 is TGTGCCAGCTCACCACCGCGAACCGGGGAGCTGTTTTTT. It translates to CASSPPRTGELFF.

This clone was detected a few times. The identical CDR3 is also encoded by other nucleotide sequences in the sample. This chain uses TRBV18 with TRBJ1-5; no clear D gene. Trimming stripped 2 bases from V and 3 bases from J, with 5 bases between. The CDR3 spans 13 residues. CDR1 and CDR2 from the germline V gene are KGHSH and LQKENI. The CDR3 coding sequence is TGTGCCAGCTCACCAGGGGTCAATCAGCCCCAGCATTTT. It yields the protein CASSPGVNQPQHF. Together with reference TRBV18 and TRBJ1-5, the CDR3 gives the full variable domain: NAGVMQNPRHLVRRRGQEARLRCSPMKGHSHVYWYRQLPEEGLKFMVYLQKENIIDESGMPKERFSAEFPKEGPSILRIQQVVRGDSAAYFCASSPGVNQPQHFGDGTRLSIL.